This T cell receptor beta chain was sequenced in a study of shared clonotypes between healthy human individuals. Trimming shortened V by 7 bases and J by 0 bases, and 15 bases separated the two germline ends. This CDR3 has 15 amino acids. Germline CDR1 reads MDHEN; CDR2 reads SYDVKM. Donors, healthy HIV-negative adults, lacked recent acute infections or vaccinations. With respect to this clone: No antigen is known for it.

Original handling: With immunoSEQ giving junction-only sequences and no quality scores, filtering differed. TCRdb's table, derived via immunoSEQ multiplex PCR, lists solely in-frame clones and lacks some. For V, J and clone size, that table is used; D and trimming come from the DNA. Here the sample spans about 87,000 clones, less than 50% being singletons. Findings and limits, study-wide: The genetic and exposure-history diversity represented was limited by few donors.

The receptor comes from a woman in her forties in good health. Some clones in this sample may be carry-over from other donors' samples. V usage is TRBV28 and J usage is TRBJ1-1, with D hard to call. The specimen was PBMCs. CDR3 in amino acids: CASTNGGFMNTEAFF. The CDR3 DNA reads as TGTGCCAGCACCAACGGCGGCTTCATGAACACTGAAGCTTTCTTT.